This T cell receptor (beta chain) comes out of a study of blood T cell repertoires in COVID-19. Measured with immunoSEQ multiplex PCR; TCRdb has only the in-frame clones, and not every one. Among over 150,000 clones listed, about 85% were seen once. Trimming stripped 4 bases from V and 1 base from J, with 11 bases between. This CDR3 has 14 residues. CDR1 and CDR2 (germline): SGDLS, YYNGEE. Sequenced input: PBMCs or T cells enriched from blood (not recorded which). The chain couples TRBV9 to TRBJ1-1; no clear D. The sequence came from a man aged 35-49 years who had recovered from COVID-19. Written as DNA, the CDR3 is TGTGCCAGCAGCTTCTCCGGGAAGAACACTGAAGCTTTCTTT. Protein sequence: CASSFSGKNTEAFF.